These 25 T cell receptor beta chains were sequenced from one sample in a study of T cells in Graves' hyperthyroidism and ophthalmopathy. TCR beta CDR3 regions were amplified from RNA transcripts. HTBI primers were employed in a first-round RT-PCR of the TCR CDR3. TCRdb processed the multiplex PCR reads anew with MiXCR; each CDR3 protein has one entry. Of approximately 490,000 distinct CDR3 sequences detected, 22% appear once; the ten largest clones hold 49%. Material: blood. These TCRs come from a woman between 70 and 85 years old with Graves' ophthalmopathy.

This clonotype was recorded at least ten times. V and J are TRBV28 and TRBJ2-7; 10 bases map to TRBD2. The trim removed 2 bases at V and 5 bases at J, leaving 6 bases unmatched. The CDR3 sequence is 15 residues long. CDR1 and CDR2 from the germline V gene are MDHEN and SYDVKM. In DNA, the CDR3 is TGTGCCAGCAGTTTAGCGGCTAGCGGGAGCCACGAGCAGTACTTC. Encoded protein: CASSLAASGSHEQYF.

Only a few counts were recorded for this clonotype. The chain employs TRBV30 and TRBJ2-7, with D possibly matching TRBD1 (6 bases). CDR1 and CDR2 (germline): GTSNPN, SVGIG (reference sequence). The CDR3 is 13 amino acids. V dropped 0 bases and J dropped 6 bases, with 12 bases sitting between them. CDR3 sequence reads: CAWSVKGEFEQYF. CDR3 DNA sequence: TGTGCCTGGAGTGTAAAGGGGGAGTTCGAGCAGTACTTC.

The V gene is TRBV20-1, the J gene TRBJ2-1; 14 nucleotides agree with TRBD2. The V and J ends lost 5 bases and 6 bases, in that order; junction bases with no gene match: 3. The CDR3 length is 14 residues. Germline V CDR1 and CDR2: DFQATT, SNEGSKA (reference sequence). The CDR3 bases are TGCAGTGCTGGGACTAGCGGGAGTTTCAATGAGCAGTTCTTC. This translates into CSAGTSGSFNEQFF.

This clonotype occurred a few times. The rearrangement uses TRBV29-1 and TRBJ1-1, with D hard to call. The germline V and J ends were trimmed by 5 bases and 1 base, with 14 bases remaining between them. Germline V gene data show CDR1 as SQVTM and CDR2 as ANQGSEA. The CDR3 covers 14 residues. CDR3 protein: CSVKGPSTNTEAFF. The CDR3 bases are TGCAGCGTTAAGGGCCCGTCAACGAACACTGAAGCTTTCTTT.

This clonotype has only a few counts. The chain recombines TRBV2 with TRBJ2-6; 10 positions match TRBD2. Germline CDR1 is SNHLY and CDR2 is FYNNEI. The CDR3 spans 18 residues. V lost 7 bases to trimming and J lost 3 bases; unmatched junction nucleotides: 12. The CDR3 spells CASTERGLAGVGANVLTF. The DNA of the CDR3 is TGTGCCAGCACCGAGAGGGGGCTAGCGGGAGTTGGGGCCAACGTCCTGACTTTC. The whole variable domain, filled in from reference TRBV2 and TRBJ2-6, reads EPEVTQTPSHQVTQMGQEVILRCVPISNHLYFYWYRQILGQKVEFLVSFYNNEISEKSEIFDDQFSVERPDGSNFTLKIRSTKLEDSAMYFCASTERGLAGVGANVLTFGAGSRLTVL.

V gene TRBV2 combines with J gene TRBJ1-2; weak D call: TRBD1 (5 bases). Trimming stripped 6 bases from V and 4 bases from J, with 12 bases between. The CDR3 consists of 13 residues. Germline loops: CDR1 SNHLY, CDR2 FYNNEI. The CDR3: CASRRRGSYGYTF. The CDR3 bases are TGTGCCAGCAGACGGAGGGGTAGCTATGGCTACACCTTC.

The CDR3 sequence: CASSPHASLQETQYF. DNA of the CDR3: TGTGCCAGCAGCCCCCATGCGAGCCTTCAAGAGACCCAGTACTTC. The chain joins TRBV9 to TRBJ2-5, with D hard to call. The CDR3 covers 15 residues. CDR1 is SGDLS and CDR2 is YYNGEE in the germline V gene. Trimming shortened V by 4 bases and J by 2 bases, and 15 bases separated the two germline ends. The whole variable domain, remainder taken from reference TRBV9 and TRBJ2-5, is DSGVTQTPKHLITATGQRVTLRCSPRSGDLSVYWYQQSLDQGLQFLIQYYNGEERAKGNILERFSAQQFPDLHSELNLSSLELGDSALYFCASSPHASLQETQYFGPGTRLLVL.

The chain uses TRBV30 and TRBJ2-4; no clear D gene. From germline, CDR1 is GTSNPN and CDR2 SVGIG (reference sequence). Between the trimmed V and J ends, which lost 0 bases and 12 bases, there was a span of 12 bases. The CDR3 runs 12 residues. This chain's CDR3 is CAWSVGRGTQYF. In DNA form, the CDR3 reads TGTGCCTGGAGTGTGGGTAGAGGTACTCAGTACTTC. Full variable domain (remainder filled in from reference TRBV30 and TRBJ2-4): SQTIHQWPATLVQPVGSPLSLECTVEGTSNPNLYWYRQAAGRGLQLLFYSVGIGQISSEVPQNLSASRPQDRQFILSSKKLLLSDSGFYLCAWSVGRGTQYFGAGTRLSVL.

This clonotype was counted between two and nine times. This chain links TRBV18 with TRBJ1-4, with TRBD1 matching over 10 bases. V was pared by 2 bases and J by 13 bases, with 7 bases of the junction left unmatched. The CDR3 length is 14 residues. Germline V gene lookup returns CDR1 KGHSH and CDR2 LQKENI. The CDR3 here is CASSPSDRGPGLFF. The CDR3 bases are TGTGCCAGCTCACCATCCGACAGGGGGCCCGGACTGTTTTTT.

This clonotype was observed a handful of times. The chain has TRBV7-8 and TRBJ2-5, with 13 nucleotides matching TRBD2. With V trimmed by 4 bases and J by 2 bases, 4 bases remained unmatched. Germline loops: CDR1 SGHVS, CDR2 FQNEAQ. The CDR3 length is 16 residues. CDR3 coding DNA: TGTGCCAGCAGCTCGAGGACTAGCGGGAGTCAAGAGACCCAGTACTTC. Translated, it gives CASSSRTSGSQETQYF. Filled out from reference TRBV7-8 and TRBJ2-5, the complete variable domain reads GAGVSQSPRYKVAKRGQDVALRCDPISGHVSLFWYQQALGQGPEFLTYFQNEAQLDKSGLPSDRFFAERPEGSVSTLKIQRTQQEDSAVYLCASSSRTSGSQETQYFGPGTRLLVL.

The chain is built from TRBV12-5 and TRBJ2-5; D is uncertain. Trimming took off 0 bases at V and 5 bases at J, with 19 bases between the two ends. The CDR3 has 17 amino acids. CDR1 and CDR2 (germline): LGHNT, FRNRAP. CDR3 amino acids: CASGLVRVTSEVETQYF. The CDR3 nucleotides read TGTGCTAGTGGTTTGGTACGAGTAACCTCAGAGGTCGAGACCCAGTACTTC.

This sequence joins TRBV9 and TRBJ2-3, with D maybe TRBD2 (5 bases). With 0 bases removed from V and 1 base from J, the gap between germline ends came to 9 bases. Per the germline V gene, CDR1 is SGDLS and CDR2 is YYNGEE. The CDR3 contains 15 residues. The CDR3 DNA reads as TGTGCCAGCAGCGTAGGGCGGGCTCGCACAGATACGCAGTATTTT. Translation gives CASSVGRARTDTQYF.

The chain links TRBV5-1 to TRBJ2-1; D is uncertain. Germline-derived CDR1 and CDR2 are SGHRS and YFSETQ. Trimming removed 4 bases from V and 4 bases from J, with 12 bases in between. The CDR3 length is 14 residues. Written as DNA, the CDR3 is TGCGCCAGCAGCCCGCTGGACGGATACAATGAGCAGTTCTTC. Protein sequence: CASSPLDGYNEQFF.

The chain has TRBV5-1 and TRBJ2-5; the D is unclear. The CDR3 length is 14 residues. The V end was cut by 0 bases, the J end by 2 bases, with 8 bases between. From germline, CDR1 is SGHRS and CDR2 YFSETQ. In DNA form, the CDR3 reads TGCGCCAGCAGCTTGGGGTCAGTACAAGAGACCCAGTACTTC. Amino acid sequence: CASSLGSVQETQYF.

This clonotype was picked up a small number of times. The gene calls are TRBV28 and TRBJ1-4; perhaps TRBD1 as D (5 bases). The CDR3 has 15 residues. Germline CDR1 and CDR2: MDHEN and SYDVKM. V was cut by 6 bases and J by 4 bases, with 15 bases left in between. For the CDR3, the DNA is TGTGCCAGCAGGGCCCCCGGGACGGTTAATGAAAAACTGTTTTTT. Amino acids: CASRAPGTVNEKLFF.

The J gene is TRBJ1-2, the V gene TRBV19, with TRBD1 matching over 7 bases. The CDR3 runs 13 residues. Germline V gene sequence: CDR1 LNHDA, CDR2 SQIVND (reference sequence). The ends lost 7 bases at V and 4 bases at J; junction bases unmatched: 6. The CDR3 DNA reads TGTGCCAGTAACCCCGACAGGGCCTATGGCTACACCTTC. Its protein is CASNPDRAYGYTF.

Remarks on this clonotype: A much larger clone lies a single base off, so this may be a read error. The chain couples TRBV27 to TRBJ2-4; D gene unclear. Trimming pared 4 bases from V and 0 bases from J, leaving 16 bases between. The germline CDR1 and CDR2 sequences are MNHEY and SMNVEV (reference sequence). This CDR3 comprises 17 residues. CDR3 region: CASSSSWPGLAKNIQYF. The CDR3 coding sequence is TGTGCCAGCAGTTCATCATGGCCGGGCCTAGCCAAAAACATTCAGTACTTC.

CDR3 residues: CASSSTGTANTGELFF. The CDR3 DNA reads TGCGCCAGCAGCTCGACGGGGACAGCGAACACCGGGGAGCTGTTTTTT. The V and J genes are TRBV5-1 and TRBJ2-2; 7 bases are a match to TRBD1. This CDR3 spans 16 amino acids. Unmatched junction bases numbered 5, after V lost 3 bases and J lost 0 bases. Per the germline V gene, CDR1 is SGHRS and CDR2 is YFSETQ. The variable domain in full, completed from reference TRBV5-1 and TRBJ2-2, reads KAGVTQTPRYLIKTRGQQVTLSCSPISGHRSVSWYQQTPGQGLQFLFEYFSETQRNKGNFPGRFSGRQFSNSRSEMNVSTLELGDSALYLCASSSTGTANTGELFFGEGSRLTVL.

On this clonotype: This may come from a read error, since a much larger clone is one base off. The chain joins TRBV6-1 to TRBJ1-1; unclear D gene. Germline CDR1 MNHNS, CDR2 SASEGT. CDR3 length: 13 amino acids. The germline V and J ends were trimmed by 6 bases and 4 bases, with 12 bases remaining between them. DNA of the CDR3: TGTGCCAGCAGACCCAGCGGGTCCACTGAAGCTTTCTTT. Amino acid sequence: CASRPSGSTEAFF.

This clonotype was counted at least ten times. The V call is TRBV28, the J call TRBJ2-5; 9 bases line up with TRBD1. From germline, CDR1 is MDHEN and CDR2 SYDVKM. J gave up 5 bases and V 5 bases, and 6 bases lay outside the gene matches. This CDR3 is 14 amino acids long. CDR3 nucleotide sequence: TGTGCCAGCAGTGAAACAGGGGGCCGGGAGACCCAGTACTTC. It yields the protein CASSETGGRETQYF.

The CDR3 coding sequence is TGTGCCAGCAGCGTAGGAAGGACTAGCGGGAGGGGAGATACGCAGTATTTT. It specifies CASSVGRTSGRGDTQYF. The J gene is TRBJ2-3, the V gene TRBV9, with 15 nucleotides matching TRBD2. This CDR3 has 17 amino acids. The germline V gene encodes CDR1 SGDLS and CDR2 YYNGEE. Losses at the gene ends were 0 bases for V and 5 bases for J; bases not matched to a gene: 4. Full variable domain (outside the CDR3, taken from reference TRBV9 and TRBJ2-3): DSGVTQTPKHLITATGQRVTLRCSPRSGDLSVYWYQQSLDQGLQFLIQYYNGEERAKGNILERFSAQQFPDLHSELNLSSLELGDSALYFCASSVGRTSGRGDTQYFGPGTRLTVL.

The chain combines TRBV6-1 with TRBJ2-3; D perhaps matches TRBD1 (6 bases). CDR1 and CDR2 (germline): MNHNS, SASEGT. The V and J ends lost 6 bases and 1 base respectively, with 14 bases between them. The CDR3 length is 15 residues. The CDR3 sequence is CASRRPGHGTDTQYF. CDR3 nucleotides: TGTGCCAGCAGACGGCCGGGACACGGCACAGATACGCAGTATTTT.

V and J are TRBV25-1 and TRBJ2-7; unclear D gene. Trimming pared 3 bases from V and 2 bases from J, leaving 8 bases between. The CDR3 totals 13 residues. Germline V CDR1 and CDR2: MGHDK, SYGVNS. CDR3 protein: CASSDDIAYEQYF. In DNA form, the CDR3 reads TGTGCCAGCAGTGATGACATCGCCTACGAGCAGTACTTC.

This clonotype has ten or more counts. The rearrangement joins TRBV28 to TRBJ1-2; D remains unclear. Germline lookup yields CDR1 MDHEN and CDR2 SYDVKM. V was clipped by 2 bases and J by 4 bases, with 5 bases between them. CDR3 length equals 12 residues. CDR3 loop: CASSLSSYGYTF. The CDR3, as DNA: TGTGCCAGCAGTTTAAGCAGCTATGGCTACACCTTC.

This clonotype was seen at least ten times. The gene calls are TRBV12-3 or TRBV12-4 and TRBJ1-1; no clear D. Trimming took 3 bases from V and 11 from J, leaving 10 bases between them. The CDR3 sequence is 11 residues long. The CDR3 DNA reads TGTGCCAGCAGTTTTGGGCATGCCGCTTTCTTT. This translates into CASSFGHAAFF.